This T cell receptor (beta chain) was profiled in a study of memory CD4+ T cells and cytomegalovirus serostatus. The CDR3 runs 16 residues. The J segment lost 1 base and the V segment lost 2 bases, leaving 7 bases of the junction unmatched. Germline CDR1 reads MNHNS; CDR2 reads SASEGT. Study-wide points: The CMV-associated TCR signature appears largely within the CD4+ memory repertoire. CMV serostatus prediction reached median AUC approximately 0.95, or 0.91 with US-trained model.

With respect to this clone: Its cognate antigen is unknown.

Original handling: Out-of-frame sequences were removed, leaving 2,000,000 or so distinct TCRbeta sequences. Repertoires were generated with immunoSEQ multiplex PCR, while TCRdb's copy carries only in-frame clones and drops some. D and trimming come from the DNA, and the V and J calls and clone size come from that table. The sample carries just under 95,000 clones, about 80% recorded once. Single viable CD3+CD4+CD8-CD45RO+ cells were sorted as the memory CD4+ T cells. After thawing, CD4+ T cells were positively selected. The TCR comes from an adult in good health and CMV-seropositive. Sequences were obtained from memory CD4+ T cells from blood. The rearrangement joins TRBV6-1 to TRBJ1-1, with 7 bases aligning to TRBD1. CDR3 bases: TGTGCCAGCAGTGAACCCGGACAGGTGCGGAACACTGAAGCTTTCTTT. It specifies CASSEPGQVRNTEAFF.